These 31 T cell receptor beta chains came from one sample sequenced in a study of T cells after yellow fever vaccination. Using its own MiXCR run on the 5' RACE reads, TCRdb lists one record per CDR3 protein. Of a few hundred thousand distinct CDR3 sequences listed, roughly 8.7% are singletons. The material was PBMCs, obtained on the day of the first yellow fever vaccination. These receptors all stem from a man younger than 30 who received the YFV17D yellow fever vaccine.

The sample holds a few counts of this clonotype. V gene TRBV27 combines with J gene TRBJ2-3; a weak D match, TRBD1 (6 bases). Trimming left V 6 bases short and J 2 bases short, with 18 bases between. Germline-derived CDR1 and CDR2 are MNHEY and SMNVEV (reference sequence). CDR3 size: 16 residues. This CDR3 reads CASRGVRDNPTDTQYF. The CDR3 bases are TGTGCCAGCAGGGGGGTCCGGGACAACCCCACAGATACGCAGTATTTT.

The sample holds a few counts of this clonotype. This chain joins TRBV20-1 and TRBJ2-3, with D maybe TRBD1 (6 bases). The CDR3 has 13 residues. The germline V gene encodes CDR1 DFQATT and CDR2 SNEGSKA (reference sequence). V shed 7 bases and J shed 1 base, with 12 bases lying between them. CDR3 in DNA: TGCAGTGTCCCGACAGGTGGCACAGATACGCAGTATTTT. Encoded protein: CSVPTGGTDTQYF.

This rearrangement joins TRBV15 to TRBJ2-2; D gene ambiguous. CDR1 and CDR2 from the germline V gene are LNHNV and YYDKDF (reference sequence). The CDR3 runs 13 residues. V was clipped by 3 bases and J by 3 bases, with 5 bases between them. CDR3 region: CATSRDHTGELFF. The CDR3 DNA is TGTGCCACCAGCAGGGACCACACCGGGGAGCTGTTTTTT. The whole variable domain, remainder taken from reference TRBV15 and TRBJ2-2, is DAMVIQNPRYQVTQFGKPVTLSCSQTLNHNVMYWYQQKSSQAPKLLFHYYDKDFNNEADTPDNFQSRRPNTSFCFLDIRSPGLGDTAMYLCATSRDHTGELFFGEGSRLTVL.

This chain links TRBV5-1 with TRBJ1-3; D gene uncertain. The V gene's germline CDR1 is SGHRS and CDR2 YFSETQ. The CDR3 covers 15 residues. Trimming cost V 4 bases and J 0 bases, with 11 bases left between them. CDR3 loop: CASSPAVGSGNTIYF. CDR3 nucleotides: TGCGCCAGCAGCCCGGCGGTTGGCTCTGGAAACACCATATATTTT.

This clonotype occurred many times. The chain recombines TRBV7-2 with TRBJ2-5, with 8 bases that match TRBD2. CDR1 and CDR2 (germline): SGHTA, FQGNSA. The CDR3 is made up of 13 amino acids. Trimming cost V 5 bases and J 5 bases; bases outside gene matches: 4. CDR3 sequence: CASSPRLAETQYF. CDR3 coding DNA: TGTGCCAGCAGCCCCAGACTAGCGGAGACCCAGTACTTC.

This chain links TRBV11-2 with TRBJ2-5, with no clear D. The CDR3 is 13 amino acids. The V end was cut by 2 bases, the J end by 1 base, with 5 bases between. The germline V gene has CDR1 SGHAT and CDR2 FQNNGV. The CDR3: CASSLHIQETQYF. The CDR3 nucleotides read TGTGCCAGCAGCTTACATATCCAAGAGACCCAGTACTTC.

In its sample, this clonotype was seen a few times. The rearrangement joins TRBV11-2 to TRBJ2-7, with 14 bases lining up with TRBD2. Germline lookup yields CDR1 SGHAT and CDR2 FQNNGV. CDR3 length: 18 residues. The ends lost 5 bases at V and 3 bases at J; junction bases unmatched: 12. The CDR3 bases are TGTGCCAGCAGCCTCCGGGGACTAGCGGGGGATATCTTCTACGAGCAGTACTTC. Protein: CASSLRGLAGDIFYEQYF.

CDR3 in DNA: TGTGCCAGCAGTTACTCGACTAGCGGGTTCAATGAGCAGTTCTTC. Its translation: CASSYSTSGFNEQFF. V and J are TRBV6-5 and TRBJ2-1; 10 bases fit TRBD2. Per germline, CDR1 MNHEY and CDR2 SVGAGI. The CDR3 is 15 amino acids. V lost 0 bases and J lost 6; bases outside the gene matches: 2.

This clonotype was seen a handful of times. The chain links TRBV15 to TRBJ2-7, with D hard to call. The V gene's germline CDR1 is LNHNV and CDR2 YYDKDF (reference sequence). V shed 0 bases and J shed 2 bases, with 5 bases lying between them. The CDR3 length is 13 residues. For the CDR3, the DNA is TGTGCCACCAGCAGAGAGGCAGCCTACGAGCAGTACGTC. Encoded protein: CATSREAAYEQYV.

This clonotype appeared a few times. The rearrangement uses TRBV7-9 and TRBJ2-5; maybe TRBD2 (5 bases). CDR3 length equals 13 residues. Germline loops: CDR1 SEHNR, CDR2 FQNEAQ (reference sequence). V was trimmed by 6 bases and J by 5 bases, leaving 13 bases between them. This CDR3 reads CASRFGGSETQYF. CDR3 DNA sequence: TGTGCCAGCAGATTTGGAGGATCTGAGACCCAGTACTTC.

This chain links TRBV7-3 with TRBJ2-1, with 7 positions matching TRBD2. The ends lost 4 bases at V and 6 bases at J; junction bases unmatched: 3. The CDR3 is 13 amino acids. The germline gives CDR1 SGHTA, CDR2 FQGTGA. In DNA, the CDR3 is TGTGCCAGCAGCTGGGGCGGGGGCAATGAGCAGTTCTTC. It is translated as CASSWGGGNEQFF.

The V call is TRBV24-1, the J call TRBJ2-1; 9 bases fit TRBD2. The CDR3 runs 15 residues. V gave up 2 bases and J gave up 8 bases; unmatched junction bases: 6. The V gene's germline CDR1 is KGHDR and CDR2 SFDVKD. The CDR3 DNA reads TGTGCCACCAGTGATTCCGCGGGACTAGCCGATGAGCAGTTCTTC. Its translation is CATSDSAGLADEQFF.

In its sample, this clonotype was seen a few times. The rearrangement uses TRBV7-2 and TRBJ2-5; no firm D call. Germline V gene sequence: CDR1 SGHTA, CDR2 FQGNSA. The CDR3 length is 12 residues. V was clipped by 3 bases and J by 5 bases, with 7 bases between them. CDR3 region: CASSFRTETQYF. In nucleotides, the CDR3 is TGTGCCAGCAGCTTTCGCACGGAGACCCAGTACTTC.

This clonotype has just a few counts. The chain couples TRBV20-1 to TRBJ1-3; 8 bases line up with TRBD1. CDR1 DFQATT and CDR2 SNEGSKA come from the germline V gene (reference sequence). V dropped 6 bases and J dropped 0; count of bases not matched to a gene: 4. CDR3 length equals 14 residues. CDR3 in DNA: TGCAGTGCGTCCGGGACAGGCTCTGGAAACACCATATATTTT. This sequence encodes CSASGTGSGNTIYF.

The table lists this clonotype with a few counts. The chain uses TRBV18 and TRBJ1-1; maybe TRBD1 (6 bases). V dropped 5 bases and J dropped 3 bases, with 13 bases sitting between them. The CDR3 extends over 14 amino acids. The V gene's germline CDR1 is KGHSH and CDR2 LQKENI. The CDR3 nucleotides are TGTGCCAGCTCATCCACCTCAGGGGACACTGAAGCTTTCTTT. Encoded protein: CASSSTSGDTEAFF. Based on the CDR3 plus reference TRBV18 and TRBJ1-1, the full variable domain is NAGVMQNPRHLVRRRGQEARLRCSPMKGHSHVYWYRQLPEEGLKFMVYLQKENIIDESGMPKERFSAEFPKEGPSILRIQQVVRGDSAAYFCASSSTSGDTEAFFGQGTRLTVV.

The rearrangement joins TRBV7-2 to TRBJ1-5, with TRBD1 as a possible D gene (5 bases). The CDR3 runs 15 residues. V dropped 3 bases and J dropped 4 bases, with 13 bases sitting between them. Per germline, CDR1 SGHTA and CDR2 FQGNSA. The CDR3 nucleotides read TGTGCCAGCAGCTTTTACGGGACGGAAAATCAGCCCCAGCATTTT. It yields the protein CASSFYGTENQPQHF.

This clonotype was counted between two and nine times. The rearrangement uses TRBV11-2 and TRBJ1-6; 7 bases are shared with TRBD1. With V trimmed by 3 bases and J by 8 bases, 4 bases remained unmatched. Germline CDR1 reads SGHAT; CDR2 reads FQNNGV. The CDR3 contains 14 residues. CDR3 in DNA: TGTGCCAGCAGCTTTGGGACAGAGTATTCACCCCTCCACTTT. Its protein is CASSFGTEYSPLHF.

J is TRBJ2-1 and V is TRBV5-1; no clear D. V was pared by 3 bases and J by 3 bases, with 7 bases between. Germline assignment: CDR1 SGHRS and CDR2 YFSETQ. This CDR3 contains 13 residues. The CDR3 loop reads CASSSAVYNEQFF. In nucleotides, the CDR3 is TGCGCCAGCAGCTCGGCGGTCTACAATGAGCAGTTCTTC.

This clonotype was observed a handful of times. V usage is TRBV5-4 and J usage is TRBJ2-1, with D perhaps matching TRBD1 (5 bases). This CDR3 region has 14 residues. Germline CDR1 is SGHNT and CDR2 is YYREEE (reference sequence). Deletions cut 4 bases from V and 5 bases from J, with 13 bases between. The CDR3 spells CASSRDSSHNEQFF. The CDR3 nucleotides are TGTGCCAGCAGCCGAGACAGTTCCCACAATGAGCAGTTCTTC.

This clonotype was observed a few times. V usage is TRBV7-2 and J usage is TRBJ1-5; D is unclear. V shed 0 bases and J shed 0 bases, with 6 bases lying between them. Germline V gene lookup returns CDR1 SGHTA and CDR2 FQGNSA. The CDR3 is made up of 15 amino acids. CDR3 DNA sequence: TGTGCCAGCAGCTTAGCAGGTCCTAGCAATCAGCCCCAGCATTTT. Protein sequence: CASSLAGPSNQPQHF.

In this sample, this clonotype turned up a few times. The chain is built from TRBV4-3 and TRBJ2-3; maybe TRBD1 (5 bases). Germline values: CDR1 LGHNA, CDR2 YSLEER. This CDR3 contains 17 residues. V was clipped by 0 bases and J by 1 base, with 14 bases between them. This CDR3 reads CASSQDWQGVGTDTQYF. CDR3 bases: TGCGCCAGCAGCCAAGATTGGCAAGGGGTAGGCACAGATACGCAGTATTTT.

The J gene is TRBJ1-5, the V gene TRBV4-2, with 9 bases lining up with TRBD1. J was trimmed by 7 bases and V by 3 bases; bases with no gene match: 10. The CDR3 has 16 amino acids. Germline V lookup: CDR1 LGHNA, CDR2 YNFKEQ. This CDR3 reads CASSHPGTGYNQPQHF. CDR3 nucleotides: TGTGCCAGCAGCCATCCCGGGACAGGGTATAACCAGCCCCAGCATTTT.

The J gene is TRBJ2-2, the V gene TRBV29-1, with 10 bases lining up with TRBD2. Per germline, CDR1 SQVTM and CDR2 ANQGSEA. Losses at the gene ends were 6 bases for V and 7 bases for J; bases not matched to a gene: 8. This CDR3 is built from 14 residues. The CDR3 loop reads CSVLLAGVSGELFF. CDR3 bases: TGCAGCGTACTGCTAGCGGGGGTGAGCGGGGAGCTGTTTTTT.

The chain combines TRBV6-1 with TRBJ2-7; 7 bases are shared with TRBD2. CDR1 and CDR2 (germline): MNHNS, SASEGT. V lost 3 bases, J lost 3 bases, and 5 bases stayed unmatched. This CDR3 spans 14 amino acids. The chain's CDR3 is CASSDWEGRYEQYF. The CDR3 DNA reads TGTGCCAGCAGTGATTGGGAGGGGCGCTACGAGCAGTACTTC.

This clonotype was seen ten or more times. The chain's CDR3 is CASSLTGGSQPQHF. The CDR3 DNA reads as TGTGCCAGCAGCCTGACAGGGGGATCTCAGCCCCAGCATTTT. This chain uses TRBV14 with TRBJ1-5; 9 nucleotides match TRBD1. This CDR3 comprises 14 residues. V dropped 4 bases and J dropped 6; count of bases not matched to a gene: 4. Germline loops: CDR1 SGHDN, CDR2 FVKESK. Combining the CDR3 with reference TRBV14 and TRBJ1-5 gives the whole variable domain EAGVTQFPSHSVIEKGQTVTLRCDPISGHDNLYWYRRVMGKEIKFLLHFVKESKQDESGMPNNRFLAERTGGTYSTLKVQPAELEDSGVYFCASSLTGGSQPQHFGDGTRLSIL.

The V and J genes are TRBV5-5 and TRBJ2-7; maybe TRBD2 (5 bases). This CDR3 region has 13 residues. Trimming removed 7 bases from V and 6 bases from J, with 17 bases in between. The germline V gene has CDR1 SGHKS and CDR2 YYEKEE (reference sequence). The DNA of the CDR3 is TGTGCCAGCGGGCCCGGGGAGATCTGCGAGCAGTACTTC. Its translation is CASGPGEICEQYF. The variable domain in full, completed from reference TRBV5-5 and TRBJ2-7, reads DAGVTQSPTHLIKTRGQQVTLRCSPISGHKSVSWYQQVLGQGPQFIFQYYEKEERGRGNFPDRFSARQFPNYSSELNVNALLLGDSALYLCASGPGEICEQYFGPGTRLTVT.

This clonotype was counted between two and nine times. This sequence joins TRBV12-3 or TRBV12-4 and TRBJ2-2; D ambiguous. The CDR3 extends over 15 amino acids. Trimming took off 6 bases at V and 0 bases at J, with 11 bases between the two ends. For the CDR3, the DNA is TGTGCCAGCAGACTATCGGGTGCGAACACCGGGGAGCTGTTTTTT. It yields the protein CASRLSGANTGELFF.

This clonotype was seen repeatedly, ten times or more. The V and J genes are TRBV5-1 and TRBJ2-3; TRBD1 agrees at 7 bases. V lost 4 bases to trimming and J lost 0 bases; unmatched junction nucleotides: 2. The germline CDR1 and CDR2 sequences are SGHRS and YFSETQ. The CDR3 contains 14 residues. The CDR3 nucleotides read TGCGCCAGCAGCGACAGGGTTAGCACAGATACGCAGTATTTT. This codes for CASSDRVSTDTQYF.

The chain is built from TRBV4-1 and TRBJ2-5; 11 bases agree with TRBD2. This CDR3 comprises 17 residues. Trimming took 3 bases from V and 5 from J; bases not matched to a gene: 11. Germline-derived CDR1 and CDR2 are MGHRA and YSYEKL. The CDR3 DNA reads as TGCGCCAGCAGCCAGATTGGGCTAGCGGGGGGCCTGGAGACCCAGTACTTC. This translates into CASSQIGLAGGLETQYF.

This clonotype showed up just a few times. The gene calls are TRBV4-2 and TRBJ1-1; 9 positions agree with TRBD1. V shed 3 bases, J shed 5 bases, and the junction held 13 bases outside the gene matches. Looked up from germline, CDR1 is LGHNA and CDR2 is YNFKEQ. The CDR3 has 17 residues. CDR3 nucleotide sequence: TGTGCCAGCAGCCATGGAGTACAGGGGGCGTCTACGACTGAAGCTTTCTTT. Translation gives CASSHGVQGASTTEAFF.

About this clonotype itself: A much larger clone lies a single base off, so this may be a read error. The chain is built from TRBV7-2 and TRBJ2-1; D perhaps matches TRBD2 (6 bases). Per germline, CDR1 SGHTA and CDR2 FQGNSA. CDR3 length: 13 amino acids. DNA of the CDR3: TGTGCCTGCAGCTTAGAACTAGCTGATGAGCAGTTCTTC. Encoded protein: CACSLELADEQFF.